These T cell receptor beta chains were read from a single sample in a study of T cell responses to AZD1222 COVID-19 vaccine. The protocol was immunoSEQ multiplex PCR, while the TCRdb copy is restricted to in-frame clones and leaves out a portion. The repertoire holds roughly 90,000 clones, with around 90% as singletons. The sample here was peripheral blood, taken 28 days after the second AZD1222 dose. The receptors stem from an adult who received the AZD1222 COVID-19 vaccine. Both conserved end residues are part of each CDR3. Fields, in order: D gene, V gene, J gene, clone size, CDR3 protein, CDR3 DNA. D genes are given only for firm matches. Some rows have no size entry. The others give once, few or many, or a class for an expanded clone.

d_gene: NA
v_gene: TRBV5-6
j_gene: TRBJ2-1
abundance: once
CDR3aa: CASSWGRGSYNEQFF
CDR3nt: TGTGCCAGCAGCTGGGGCCGGGGGTCCTACAATGAGCAGTTCTTC

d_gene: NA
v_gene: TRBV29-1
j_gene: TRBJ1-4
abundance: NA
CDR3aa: CSAMLSTNEKLFF
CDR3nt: TGCAGCGCTATGCTCTCAACTAATGAAAAACTGTTTTTT

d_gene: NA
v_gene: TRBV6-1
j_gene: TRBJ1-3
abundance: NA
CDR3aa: CASSGRARVEGGNTIYF
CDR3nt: TGTGCCAGCAGTGGCAGGGCCAGAGTTGAAGGTGGAAACACCATATATTTT

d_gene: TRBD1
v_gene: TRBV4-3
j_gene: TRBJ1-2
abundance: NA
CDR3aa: CASSQDLGTGNYGYTF
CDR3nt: TGCGCCAGCAGCCAAGATCTCGGGACAGGAAACTATGGCTACACCTTC

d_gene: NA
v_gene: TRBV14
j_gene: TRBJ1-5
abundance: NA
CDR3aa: CIQGKLDSNQPQHF
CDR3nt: TGTATACAGGGTAAGCTAGATAGCAATCAGCCCCAGCATTTT

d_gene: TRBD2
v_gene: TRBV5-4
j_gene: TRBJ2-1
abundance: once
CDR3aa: CASSWGRDEQFF
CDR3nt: TGTGCCAGCAGCTGGGGGAGGGATGAGCAGTTCTTC

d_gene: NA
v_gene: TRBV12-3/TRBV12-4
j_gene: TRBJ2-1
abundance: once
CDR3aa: CASSAEKVHEQFF
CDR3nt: TGTGCCAGCAGCGCGGAAAAGGTTCATGAGCAGTTCTTC

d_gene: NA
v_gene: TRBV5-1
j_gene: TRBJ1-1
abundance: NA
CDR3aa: CASSLVVNTEAFF
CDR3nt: TGCGCCAGCAGCCTGGTAGTGAACACTGAAGCTTTCTTT

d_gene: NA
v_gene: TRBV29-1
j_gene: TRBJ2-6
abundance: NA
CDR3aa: CSVGREANVLTF
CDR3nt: TGCAGCGTTGGAAGGGAGGCCAACGTCCTGACTTTC

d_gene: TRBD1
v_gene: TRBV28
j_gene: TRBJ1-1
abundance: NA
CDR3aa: CASSDRRGTDTEAFF
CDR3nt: TGTGCCAGCAGCGACCGCAGGGGGACGGACACTGAAGCTTTCTTT

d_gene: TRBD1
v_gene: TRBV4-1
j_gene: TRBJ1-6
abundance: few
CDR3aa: CASSHGQGYNSPLHF
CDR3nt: TGCGCCAGCAGCCATGGACAGGGCTATAATTCACCCCTCCACTTT

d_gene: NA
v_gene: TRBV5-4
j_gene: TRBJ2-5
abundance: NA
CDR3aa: CASSRGDLGGETQYF
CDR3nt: TGTGCCAGCAGCCGGGGGGATCTAGGGGGAGAGACCCAGTACTTC

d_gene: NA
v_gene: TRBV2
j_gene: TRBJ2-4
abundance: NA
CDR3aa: CASNEGSNIQYF
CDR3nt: TGTGCCAGCAATGAGGGTTCTAACATTCAGTACTTC

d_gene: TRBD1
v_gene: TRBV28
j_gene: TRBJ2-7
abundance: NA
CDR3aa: CAGTGSPPGTYEQYF
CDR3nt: TGTGCGGGGACAGGTTCCCCCCCCGGGACATACGAGCAGTACTTC

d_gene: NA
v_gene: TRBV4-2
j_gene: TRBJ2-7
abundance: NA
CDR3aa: CASSTGDLQPYEQYF
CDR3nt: TGTGCCAGCAGCACCGGGGACTTACAACCCTACGAGCAGTACTTC

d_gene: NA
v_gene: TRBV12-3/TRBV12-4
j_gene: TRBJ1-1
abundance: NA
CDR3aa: CASSSTVVTEAFF
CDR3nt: TGTGCCAGCAGTTCGACAGTCGTTACTGAAGCTTTCTTT

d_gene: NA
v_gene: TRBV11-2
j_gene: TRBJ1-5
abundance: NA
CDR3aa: CASSLDNYSNQPQHF
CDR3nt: TGTGCCAGCAGCTTAGACAATTATAGCAATCAGCCCCAGCATTTT

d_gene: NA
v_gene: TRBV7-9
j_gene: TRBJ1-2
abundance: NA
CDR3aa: CASSLADTGRISGYTF
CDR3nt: TGTGCCAGCAGCTTAGCAGACACCGGTCGTATCAGTGGCTACACCTTC

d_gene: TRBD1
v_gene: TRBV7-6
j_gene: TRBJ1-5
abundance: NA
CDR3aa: CASSLGQGAGGTQPQHF
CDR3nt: TGTGCCAGCAGCTTAGGGCAGGGGGCAGGGGGTACTCAGCCCCAGCATTTT

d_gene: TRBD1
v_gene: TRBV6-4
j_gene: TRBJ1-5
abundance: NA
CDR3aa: CASSFINRGLHQPQHF
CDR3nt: TGTGCCAGCAGTTTTATAAACAGGGGCCTCCATCAGCCCCAGCATTTT

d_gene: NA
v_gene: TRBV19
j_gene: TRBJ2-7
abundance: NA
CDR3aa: CASSISGGMTYEQYF
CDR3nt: TGTGCCAGTAGTATATCTGGGGGTATGACCTACGAGCAGTACTTC

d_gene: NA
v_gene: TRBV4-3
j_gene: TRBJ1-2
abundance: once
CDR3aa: CASSQTTATISGYTF
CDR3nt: TGCGCCAGCAGCCAGACGACAGCCACTATAAGTGGATACACCTTC

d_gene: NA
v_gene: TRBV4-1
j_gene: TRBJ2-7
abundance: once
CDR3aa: CASSQDPYPPGNYEQYF
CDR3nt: TGCGCCAGCAGCCAAGATCCCTACCCGCCGGGTAACTACGAGCAGTACTTC

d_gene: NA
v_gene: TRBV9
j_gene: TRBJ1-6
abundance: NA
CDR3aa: CASSVGSLWGSNSPLHF
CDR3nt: TGTGCCAGCAGCGTAGGTTCGCTGTGGGGGAGTAATTCACCCCTCCACTTT

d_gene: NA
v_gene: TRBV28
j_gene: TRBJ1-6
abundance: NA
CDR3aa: CASSLIAGTPGGTLHF
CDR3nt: TGTGCCAGCAGCCTAATCGCCGGGACACCGGGGGGAACCCTCCACTTT